This record covers a single T cell receptor (beta chain). These data originate in a study of blood T cell repertoires in COVID-19. In the study overall: T cells, B-cell-depleted T cells, or PBMCs provided the cDNA or gDNA that served as material.

The data were produced by immunoSEQ multiplex PCR, yet TCRdb's version contains in-frame clones alone and is incomplete. The repertoire consists of about 210,000 clones, with around 90% occurring once and the leading ten covering 1.5%. Source material: peripheral blood. The receptor was isolated from a young man with active or convalescent COVID-19.

The CDR3 here is CAWMGAANTGELFF. As DNA, the CDR3 is TGTGCCTGGATGGGTGCGGCGAACACCGGGGAGCTGTTTTTT. The J gene is TRBJ2-2, the V gene TRBV30; D is ambiguous. V shed 4 bases and J shed 0 bases, with 9 bases lying between them. Germline CDR1 and CDR2: GTSNPN and SVGIG (reference sequence). The CDR3 covers 14 residues.